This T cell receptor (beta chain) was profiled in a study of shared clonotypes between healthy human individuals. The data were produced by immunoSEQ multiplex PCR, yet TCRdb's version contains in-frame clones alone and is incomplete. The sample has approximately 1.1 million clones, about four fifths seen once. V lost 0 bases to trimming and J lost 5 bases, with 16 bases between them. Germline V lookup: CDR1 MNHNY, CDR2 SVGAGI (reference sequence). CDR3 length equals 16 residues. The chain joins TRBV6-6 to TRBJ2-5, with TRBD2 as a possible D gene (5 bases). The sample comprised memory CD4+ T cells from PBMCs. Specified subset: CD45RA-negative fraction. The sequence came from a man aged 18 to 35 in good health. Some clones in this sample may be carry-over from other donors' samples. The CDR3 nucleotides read TGTGCCAGCAGTTACTCGAAGGAGGATCTCAGGGAGACCCAGTACTTC. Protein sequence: CASSYSKEDLRETQYF.